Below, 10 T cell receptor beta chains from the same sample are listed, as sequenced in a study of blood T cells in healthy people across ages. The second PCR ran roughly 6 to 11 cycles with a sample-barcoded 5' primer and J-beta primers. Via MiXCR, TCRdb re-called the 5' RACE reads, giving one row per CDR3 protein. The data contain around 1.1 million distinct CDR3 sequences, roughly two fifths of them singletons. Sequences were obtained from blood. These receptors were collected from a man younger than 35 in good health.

CDR3 in DNA: TGCGCCAGCAGCCAAACGACAGAAAAGATGAACACTGAAGCTTTCTTT. Translating gives CASSQTTEKMNTEAFF. This chain joins TRBV4-1 and TRBJ1-1, with a possible D match to TRBD1 (5 bases). Germline assignment: CDR1 MGHRA and CDR2 YSYEKL. V lost 2 bases to trimming and J lost 0 bases, with 13 bases between them. The CDR3 totals 16 residues.

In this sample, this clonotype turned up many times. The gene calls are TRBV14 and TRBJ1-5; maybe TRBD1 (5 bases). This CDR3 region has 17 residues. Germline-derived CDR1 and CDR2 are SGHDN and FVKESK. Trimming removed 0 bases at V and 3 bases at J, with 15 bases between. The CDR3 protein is CASSQEGDVIVNQPQHF. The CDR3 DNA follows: TGTGCCAGCAGCCAAGAAGGGGACGTAATAGTCAATCAGCCCCAGCATTTT.

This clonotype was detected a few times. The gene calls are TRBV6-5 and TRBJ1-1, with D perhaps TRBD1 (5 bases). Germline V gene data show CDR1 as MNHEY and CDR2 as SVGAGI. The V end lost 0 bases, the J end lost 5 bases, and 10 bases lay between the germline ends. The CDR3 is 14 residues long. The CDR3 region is CASSYSGGVTEAFF. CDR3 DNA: TGTGCCAGCAGTTACTCTGGGGGGGTGACTGAAGCTTTCTTT.

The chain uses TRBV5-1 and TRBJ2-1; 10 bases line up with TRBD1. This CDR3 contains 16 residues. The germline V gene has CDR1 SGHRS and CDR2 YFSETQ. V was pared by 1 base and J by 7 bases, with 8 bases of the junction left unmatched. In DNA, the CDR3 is TGCGCCAGCAGCTTGTTAAGACAGGGGGCCGGGAATGAGCAGTTCTTC. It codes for CASSLLRQGAGNEQFF.

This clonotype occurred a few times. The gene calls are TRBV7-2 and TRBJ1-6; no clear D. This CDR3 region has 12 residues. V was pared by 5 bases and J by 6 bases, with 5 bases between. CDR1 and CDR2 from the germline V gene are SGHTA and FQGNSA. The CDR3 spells CASSVVNSPLHF. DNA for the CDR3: TGTGCCAGCAGCGTCGTTAATTCACCCCTCCACTTT.

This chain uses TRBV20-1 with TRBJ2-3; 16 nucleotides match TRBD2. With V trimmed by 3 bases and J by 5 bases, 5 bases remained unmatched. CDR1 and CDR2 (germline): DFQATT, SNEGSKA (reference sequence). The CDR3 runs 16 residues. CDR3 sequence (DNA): TGCAGTGCTAGGGGGGGACTAGCGGGGGGGCGAGATACGCAGTATTTT. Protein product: CSARGGLAGGRDTQYF.

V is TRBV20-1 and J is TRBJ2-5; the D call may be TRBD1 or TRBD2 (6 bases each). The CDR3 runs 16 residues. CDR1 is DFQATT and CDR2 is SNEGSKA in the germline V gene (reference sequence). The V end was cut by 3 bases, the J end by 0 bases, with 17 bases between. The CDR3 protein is CSASRRGTQYQETQYF. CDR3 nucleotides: TGCAGTGCTAGTAGGAGGGGGACGCAGTACCAAGAGACCCAGTACTTC.

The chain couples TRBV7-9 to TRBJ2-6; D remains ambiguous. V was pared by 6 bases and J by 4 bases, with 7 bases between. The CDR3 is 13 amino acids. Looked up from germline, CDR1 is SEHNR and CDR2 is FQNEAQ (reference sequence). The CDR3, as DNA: TGTGCCAGCAGGAAACAGGGGGCCAACGTCCTGACTTTC. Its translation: CASRKQGANVLTF.

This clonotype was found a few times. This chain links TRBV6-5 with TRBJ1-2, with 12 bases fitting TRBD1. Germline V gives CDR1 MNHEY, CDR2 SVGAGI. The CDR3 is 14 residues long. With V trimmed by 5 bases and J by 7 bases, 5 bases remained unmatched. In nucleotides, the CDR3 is TGTGCCAGCAGTCGGGACAGGGGGCATGGTGGCTACACCTTC. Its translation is CASSRDRGHGGYTF.

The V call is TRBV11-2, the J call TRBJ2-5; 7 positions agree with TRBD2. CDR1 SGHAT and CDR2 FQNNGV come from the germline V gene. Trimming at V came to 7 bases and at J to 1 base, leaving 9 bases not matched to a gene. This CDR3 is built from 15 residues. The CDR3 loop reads CASNNAGDRQETQYF. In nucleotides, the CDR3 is TGTGCCAGCAACAATGCGGGGGACCGCCAAGAGACCCAGTACTTC.